This entry lists 4 T cell receptor beta chains sequenced from one sample in a study of identical twins. Each CDR3 protein is one row after TCRdb ran MiXCR on the 5' RACE reads. The sample has roughly 250,000 distinct CDR3 sequences; over 11% are singletons. Material: memory (CD45RO+) T cells sorted from blood. These TCRs come from a woman aged 18 to 35 in good health.

V gene TRBV5-5 combines with J gene TRBJ2-3; TRBD2 matches at 7 bases. The ends lost 1 base at V and 3 bases at J; junction bases unmatched: 2. The CDR3 length is 14 residues. CDR1 and CDR2 from the germline V gene are SGHKS and YYEKEE (reference sequence). For the CDR3, the DNA is TGTGCCAGCAGCTTGAGTAGCGGGACAGATACGCAGTATTTT. As protein: CASSLSSGTDTQYF.

Of note for this clonotype: Just one base apart from a much larger clone, this may be a read error. The rearrangement links TRBV7-9 to TRBJ1-2; no definite D call. The CDR3 has 12 residues. V was cut by 3 bases and J by 7 bases, with 9 bases left in between. Germline CDR1 SEHNR, CDR2 FQNEAQ (reference sequence). The CDR3 region is CASSFPTGGYTF. The CDR3 DNA reads TGTGCCAGCAGCTTTCCGACGGGTGGCTACACCTTC.

The chain recombines TRBV5-1 with TRBJ2-4; 10 positions match TRBD1. This CDR3 contains 14 residues. The germline gives CDR1 SGHRS, CDR2 YFSETQ. V trimming: 0 bases; J trimming: 7 bases; junction bases outside the gene matches: 1. CDR3 bases: TGCGCCAGCAGCTTGGGGGACAGGGGCAACATTCAGTACTTC. Encoded protein: CASSLGDRGNIQYF.

This clonotype was seen at least ten times. The V and J genes are TRBV6-1 and TRBJ2-3; weak D call: TRBD2 (6 bases). CDR1 and CDR2 (germline): MNHNS, SASEGT. This CDR3 comprises 16 residues. V lost 1 base and J 2 bases, leaving 13 bases between the germline ends. The CDR3 nucleotides are TGTGCCAGCAGTGAAGTACGGCGGGGACCCACAGATACGCAGTATTTT. As protein: CASSEVRRGPTDTQYF.